Presented here are 12 T cell receptor beta chains from one specimen sequenced in a study of shared clonotypes between healthy human individuals. Profiling relied on immunoSEQ multiplex PCR, and the TCRdb table lists in-frame clones only, not all of them. The table has approximately 2.5 million clones, over 85% seen once. Sequenced sample: naive CD4+ T cells from PBMCs. Subset reported: CD45RA+ positively selected. These receptors originate from a man between 18 and 35 years old in good health. Some clones in this sample may be carry-over from other donors' samples.

This sequence joins TRBV6-5 and TRBJ1-3; D call uncertain. Germline assignment: CDR1 MNHEY and CDR2 SVGAGI. The V and J ends lost 6 bases and 0 bases respectively, with 12 bases between them. The CDR3 has 15 residues. CDR3 nucleotide sequence: TGTGCCAGCAGGCCCCAGGTCCTCTCTGGAAACACCATATATTTT. Its protein product is CASRPQVLSGNTIYF.

The chain employs TRBV5-4 and TRBJ2-1, with D possibly TRBD1 on 6 matching bases. Trimming took off 3 bases at V and 3 bases at J, with 13 bases between the two ends. In germline, CDR1 is SGHNT, CDR2 YYREEE (reference sequence). The CDR3 extends over 15 amino acids. The CDR3 spells CASSSAGRGYNEQFF. CDR3 nucleotides: TGTGCCAGCAGCTCCGCAGGCAGGGGCTACAATGAGCAGTTCTTC.

This chain links TRBV18 with TRBJ2-7; D possibly corresponds to TRBD1 (6 bases). Germline V lookup: CDR1 KGHSH, CDR2 LQKENI. This CDR3 has 16 amino acids. V was pared by 2 bases and J by 5 bases, with 19 bases between. CDR3 loop: CASSPFRPGEFHEQYF. The CDR3 DNA reads as TGTGCCAGCTCACCATTCCGGCCAGGGGAATTCCACGAGCAGTACTTC.

The chain is built from TRBV10-3 and TRBJ1-1; possibly TRBD1 for D (6 bases). V gave up 3 bases and J gave up 0 bases, with 17 bases separating them. Looked up from germline, CDR1 is ENHRY and CDR2 is SYGVKD. The CDR3 runs to 17 residues. CDR3 amino acids: CAISDRTEYIMNTEAFF. As DNA, the CDR3 is TGTGCCATCAGTGATAGGACAGAATATATCATGAACACTGAAGCTTTCTTT.

This clone came up once. This rearrangement joins TRBV2 to TRBJ1-3, with D unclear. The CDR3 has 14 residues. Germline values: CDR1 SNHLY, CDR2 FYNNEI. Trimming took off 8 bases at V and 0 bases at J, with 11 bases between the two ends. The CDR3 DNA sequence: TGTGCCAGCGGATCGGATTACTCTGGAAACACCATATATTTT. Its protein is CASGSDYSGNTIYF.

The gene calls are TRBV6-4 and TRBJ1-3; 7 bases map to TRBD1. After removal of 9 bases from V and 0 bases from J, the junction contained 8 bases not matched to a gene. The germline V gene has CDR1 MRHNA and CDR2 SNTAGT. The CDR3 contains 15 residues. Here the CDR3 reads CARRQGKSSGNTIYF. The CDR3 DNA is TGTGCCAGAAGACAGGGAAAAAGCTCTGGAAACACCATATATTTT.

V and J are TRBV6-6 and TRBJ1-4; 7 bases match TRBD1. There are 15 residues in the CDR3. V lost 8 bases and J lost 7; bases outside the gene matches: 13. Germline V gene sequence: CDR1 MNHNY, CDR2 SVGAGI (reference sequence). CDR3 residues: CASALDGTAAEKLFF. In nucleotides, the CDR3 is TGTGCCAGCGCCCTCGATGGGACAGCAGCTGAAAAACTGTTTTTT.

The chain links TRBV7-9 to TRBJ1-1; D might be TRBD1 (5 bases). This CDR3 contains 13 residues. Germline loops: CDR1 SEHNR, CDR2 FQNEAQ (reference sequence). The ends were cut back, 1 base at V and 8 bases at J, with 11 bases in the middle. The CDR3 reads CASSLVGAPEAFF. Written as DNA, the CDR3 is TGTGCCAGCAGCTTAGTCGGGGCGCCAGAAGCTTTCTTT.

Points on this clone: The same CDR3 arises from other DNA sequences in this sample as well. The DNA for the CDR3 is TGTGCCAGCAGTTTTCTCACAGATACGCAGTATTTT. This translates into CASSFLTDTQYF. The rearrangement uses TRBV28 and TRBJ2-3; D is unresolved. The CDR3 consists of 12 residues. Trimming shortened V by 3 bases and J by 2 bases, and 3 bases separated the two germline ends. CDR1 is MDHEN, CDR2 SYDVKM, per germline.

J is TRBJ2-5 and V is TRBV5-1; D gene unclear. Trimming stripped 0 bases from V and 5 bases from J, with 14 bases between. Germline V lookup: CDR1 SGHRS, CDR2 YFSETQ. The CDR3 length is 15 residues. In nucleotides, the CDR3 is TGCGCCAGCAGCTTGGCCGCGACCGGCCGGGAGACCCAGTACTTC. This codes for CASSLAATGRETQYF.

The DNA of the CDR3 is TGTGCCAGCAGTCCCGCTGCCTCCTACAATGAGCAGTTCTTC. Its translation is CASSPAASYNEQFF. V is TRBV11-2 and J is TRBJ2-1; D ambiguous. Germline V lookup: CDR1 SGHAT, CDR2 FQNNGV. The CDR3 length is 14 residues. The V end lost 6 bases, the J end lost 0 bases, and 9 bases lay between the germline ends.

This clone appeared once. The chain combines TRBV9 with TRBJ2-6, with unresolved D. Trimming pared 3 bases from V and 1 base from J, leaving 5 bases between. The CDR3 is 14 residues long. The germline CDR1 and CDR2 sequences are SGDLS and YYNGEE. CDR3 loop: CASSALSGANVLTF. The CDR3 DNA is TGTGCCAGCAGCGCCCTATCTGGGGCCAACGTCCTGACTTTC.